Listed below are T cell receptor beta chains from one sample, sequenced in a study of cytomegalovirus exposure and HLA in healthy donors. Assay: immunoSEQ multiplex PCR; the TCRdb copy retains only in-frame clones and omits some. Here the sample spans around 150,000 clones, around four fifths being singletons. Input material: PBMCs. The receptors were sampled from a woman in her forties or fifties in good health and CMV-seronegative. CDR3s include the opening cysteine and the closing phenylalanine or tryptophan. The order of the fields is D gene, V gene, clone size, J gene, CDR3 DNA, CDR3 protein. The D gene is left open where the match is weak. Clone size, where shown, is once, few, many, or a class for clones that have expanded.

>NA|TRBV7-9|NA|TRBJ1-1
TGTGCCAGCAGCACCAGAATTATGAACACTGAAGCTTTCTTT
CASSTRIMNTEAFF
>TRBD2|TRBV9|NA|TRBJ2-7
TGTGCCAGCAGCCCCTATAGCGGGAGTTCACACGAGCAGTACTTC
CASSPYSGSSHEQYF
>TRBD2|TRBV19|NA|TRBJ2-4
TGTGCCAGTGGAGCGGGAGGGACCATTCAGTACTTC
CASGAGGTIQYF
>NA|TRBV10-3|NA|TRBJ2-3
TGTGCCATCAGTGAGTCGAAGGGAGGAACAGATACGCAGTATTTT
CAISESKGGTDTQYF
>TRBD1|TRBV6-6|NA|TRBJ2-6
TGTGCCAGCAGTTACCGACAGGGAACTGGGGCCAACGTCCTGACTTTC
CASSYRQGTGANVLTF
>TRBD1|TRBV19|NA|TRBJ2-3
TGTGCCAGTAGTACGACGGGACAGGGGATAGATACGCAGTATTTT
CASSTTGQGIDTQYF
>NA|TRBV6-5|NA|TRBJ2-1
TGTGCCAGCAGTTTAAACAGGGCGAGCTCCTACAATGAGCAGTTCTTC
CASSLNRASSYNEQFF
>NA|TRBV5-1|NA|TRBJ2-1
TGCGCCAGCAGCTTGGGGTGGGGAGGCTCCTACAATGAGCAGTTCTTC
CASSLGWGGSYNEQFF
>NA|TRBV19|NA|TRBJ2-7
TGTGCCAGTAGTATAGCCGGGACATATTCTAACGAGCAGTACTTC
CASSIAGTYSNEQYF
>NA|TRBV19|NA|TRBJ1-5
TGTGCCAGTAGTACAGGGGTGGGTGGTCAGCCCCAGCATTTT
CASSTGVGGQPQHF
>NA|TRBV5-1|NA|TRBJ2-3
TGCGCCAGCAGCCCTACAGGGTTCACAGATACGCAGTATTTT
CASSPTGFTDTQYF
>NA|TRBV21-1|NA|TRBJ1-4
TGTGCCAGCAGCCGGAGAAGGACAGGGTTTAATGAAAAACTGTTTTTT
CASSRRRTGFNEKLFF
>NA|TRBV2|once|TRBJ2-1
TGTGCCAGCAGCATACAGGGAAGCTCCTACAATGAGCAGTTCTTC
CASSIQGSSYNEQFF
>TRBD2|TRBV5-4|NA|TRBJ2-3
TGTGCCAGCAGCTTAGCGAGCGGGATCCACACAGATACGCAGTATTTT
CASSLASGIHTDTQYF
>TRBD1|TRBV5-1|NA|TRBJ2-7
TGCGCCAGCAGCTCCGACAGGGGAAGCTACGAGCAGTACTTC
CASSSDRGSYEQYF
>NA|TRBV5-1|NA|TRBJ1-1
TGCGCCAGCAGTTCAGAGACAGGGAACACTGAAGCTTTCTTT
CASSSETGNTEAFF
>NA|TRBV4-2|NA|TRBJ2-6
TGTGCCAGCAGCCAACCCTCAGGGGCCCTCTCTGGGGCCAACGTCCTGACTTTC
CASSQPSGALSGANVLTF
>NA|TRBV29-1|NA|TRBJ1-3
TGCAGCGTTGAGTCGGGGAACACCATATATTTT
CSVESGNTIYF
>NA|TRBV19|NA|TRBJ1-2
TGTGCCAGTAGAGGACAGCCCGCAAACTATGGCTACACCTTC
CASRGQPANYGYTF
>TRBD1|TRBV4-1|NA|TRBJ1-1
TGCGCCAGCAGCCAAACGGACAGGGGGCGCACTGAAGCTTTCTTT
CASSQTDRGRTEAFF
>NA|TRBV5-1|NA|TRBJ1-5
TGCGCCAGCAGCTCGGGACTGGGGGGGATCAATCAGCCCCAGCATTTT
CASSSGLGGINQPQHF
>NA|TRBV5-1|NA|TRBJ2-3
TGCGCCAGCAGCTTAAGGTCTTGGGCTAGCACAGATACGCAGTATTTT
CASSLRSWASTDTQYF
>TRBD1|TRBV12-5|NA|TRBJ1-1
TGTGCTAGTGGTATTGGGAACAGGGGAAGCGGCACTGAAGCTTTCTTT
CASGIGNRGSGTEAFF
>NA|TRBV28|few|TRBJ1-5
TGTGCCAGCAGAAAAGGGGGAATTAACCAGCCCCAGCATTTT
CASRKGGINQPQHF
>NA|TRBV28|few|TRBJ1-5
TGTGCCAGCAGGGTACTCGGGGGATATAGCAATCAGCCCCAGCATTTT
CASRVLGGYSNQPQHF
>NA|TRBV28|few|TRBJ1-1
TGTGCCAGCAGTTTCCGGGGGGGCCAGAAGGACACTGAAGCTTTCTTT
CASSFRGGQKDTEAFF
>TRBD2|TRBV27|NA|TRBJ2-1
TGTGCCACCTCCGAGGGGACTAGCGGGAGTCACAATGAGCAGTTCTTC
CATSEGTSGSHNEQFF
>NA|TRBV4-3|NA|TRBJ1-2
TGCGCCAGCAGCCAAGATCGGGGTTATAGAGATGGCTACACCTTC
CASSQDRGYRDGYTF
>NA|TRBV2|NA|TRBJ1-6
TGTGCCAGCAGTGAGGTGTGGGAGTCGAACTATAATTCACCCCTCCACTTT
CASSEVWESNYNSPLHF
>NA|TRBV6-1|NA|TRBJ1-2
TGTGCCAGCAGTGCAGACCCCATCCAGGGGCCCTATGGCTACACCTTC
CASSADPIQGPYGYTF
>NA|TRBV14|NA|TRBJ1-2
TGTGCCAGCAGCCAAGGACCAGGAGGTTATGGCTACACCTTC
CASSQGPGGYGYTF
>TRBD2|TRBV30|NA|TRBJ2-3
TGTGCCTGGAGTGTACTAGCGGGAGGTTCAGATACGCAGTATTTT
CAWSVLAGGSDTQYF
>NA|TRBV7-9|NA|TRBJ2-4
TGTGCCAGCAGCTTAGGGGGCGTCAGCATTCAGTACTTC
CASSLGGVSIQYF
>NA|TRBV18|NA|TRBJ1-2
TGTGCCAGCTCACCAAGCCAGGTTAACTATGGCTACACCTTC
CASSPSQVNYGYTF
>NA|TRBV19|NA|TRBJ1-2
TGTGCCGGTAGTATCGGGGCGGGAAATGGCTACACCTTC
CAGSIGAGNGYTF
>NA|TRBV19|NA|TRBJ2-2
TGTGCCAGTAGTGTTGTTCTAGGGGCTGGGGAGCTGTTTTTT
CASSVVLGAGELFF
>TRBD1|TRBV6-5|NA|TRBJ1-2
TGTGCCAGCAGGCTTCGGACGGGACAGCTCTATGGCTACACCTTC
CASRLRTGQLYGYTF
>TRBD1|TRBV6-5|NA|TRBJ1-2
TGTGCCAGCAGTTACGTTACAGGGGGCTTATATGGCTACACCTTC
CASSYVTGGLYGYTF
>TRBD1|TRBV7-9|once|TRBJ2-5
TGTGCCAGCAGCCCGGGACAGCCCTCTGAGGCCCAGTACTTC
CASSPGQPSEAQYF
>NA|TRBV10-1|NA|TRBJ2-7
TGCGCCAGCAACCTGACAGAATCGAGCTACGAGCAGTACTTC
CASNLTESSYEQYF
>NA|TRBV5-1|NA|TRBJ1-4
TGCGCCAGCGGTTTGGACGGGACAAGTCTTGAAAAACTGTTTTTT
CASGLDGTSLEKLFF
>NA|TRBV7-2|NA|TRBJ1-4
TGTGCCAGCAGCTATAGCGGGGGGCTGGGTGAAAAACTGTTTTTT
CASSYSGGLGEKLFF
>NA|TRBV18|NA|TRBJ1-2
TGTGCCAGCTCACCGTTCGACCCTCCAGGCACAGGATATGGCTACACCTTC
CASSPFDPPGTGYGYTF
>TRBD2|TRBV28|NA|TRBJ2-7
TGTGCCAGCAGGGGACTAGCGTTCGACGAGCAGTACTTC
CASRGLAFDEQYF
>TRBD1|TRBV19|NA|TRBJ1-6
TGTGCCAGTAGCTGGGACAGGAGCTCCTATAATTCACCCCTCCACTTT
CASSWDRSSYNSPLHF
>NA|TRBV18|NA|TRBJ1-1
TGTGCCAGCTCACAGAGGAACACTGAAGCTTTCTTT
CASSQRNTEAFF
>TRBD1|TRBV6-1|once|TRBJ1-1
TGTGCCAGCAGTGCGGGACAGACGAACACTGAAGCTTTCTTT
CASSAGQTNTEAFF
>TRBD2|TRBV4-2|few|TRBJ2-5
TGTGCCAGCAGCCAAGATCTGGGAGCGGGGGGCCAAGAGACCCAGTACTTC
CASSQDLGAGGQETQYF
>TRBD2|TRBV4-3|NA|TRBJ2-7
TGCGCCAGCAGCCTCGGGACTAGCGGTACCTACGAGCAGTACTTC
CASSLGTSGTYEQYF